The sequence of this T cell receptor beta chain was determined in a study of identical twins listed by TCRdb under 2016. As for the study more broadly: TCR alpha and beta repertoires from monozygotic twins, unrelated adults of various ages and cord blood were deep-sequenced to test whether fetal clonotypes persist. To rule out contamination, replicate twin experiments were performed at different times with different library preparation protocols.

Looking up the germline V gene yields CDR1 KGHSH and CDR2 LQKENI. Including cysteine and phenylalanine, the CDR3 has 13 amino acids. The CDR3 DNA has 39 bases and is translated from base 1. The library was obtained by 5' RACE. TCRdb lists the instrument as Illumina HiSeq 2000. A universal primer binding site was added through template switching, and the final cDNA carried a unique molecular identifier so that TCR cDNA molecules could be counted accurately. Specific primers in the conserved constant-segment region were used to synthesize first-strand cDNA for the TCR alpha and beta chains. Each cDNA library was double barcoded, with a SMART-Mk sample barcode plus Illumina barcodes, to control for contamination. TruSeq adapter sequences along with Illumina sample barcodes were introduced in two successive PCR steps. The Illumina HiSeq platform was used with custom primers to sequence TCR alpha and beta cDNA libraries. Processing in the source paper ran as follows. MiGEC processed the raw reads to extract unique molecular identifiers, while MiXCR was used to determine the CDR3 positions. Recombination models were inferred per individual with the repgenHMM and IGoR tools using an EM algorithm. The tcR package in R was used for shared clonotype analysis, with sharing normalized by the product of cloneset sizes. Out-of-frame nonproductive sequences were analyzed to study raw recombination free of thymic and clonal selection effects. Clones were called with MiXCR by TCRdb after fastp trimmed the public reads at Q25, and only in-frame beta chains were retained. Identical CDR3 proteins give one entry, which carries the most common genes and DNA. The V and J calls reflect TCRdb's pipeline rather than the authors' work. The sample table records about 220,000 distinct CDR3 sequences; around 8.1% of these occur just once. The top ten constitute 1.9% of the sample.

Regarding this clonotype: Its antigen is still unknown. An end of the junction does not agree with germline; a read error may underlie this.

All donors were healthy Caucasians. The twin cohort consisted of three pairs of female monozygotic twins, all aged roughly 18 to 29 years. Using Miltenyi CD45RO+ enrichment and human naive T-cell isolation kits, memory (CD45RO+) and naive T cells were isolated from PBMC. Findings and caveats that apply to the study as a whole: A weaker excess of twin sharing was found in beta out-of-frame sequences because the signal-to-noise ratio was lowered by fewer shared sequences. Compared with coincidental sharing between unrelated individuals, out-of-frame TCR alpha sequences shared between twins had an excess of sequences with low generation probability. Conclusions relied on cross-sectional statistical analysis, since the same donors could not be followed over many years. In monozygotic twins, out-of-frame TCR alpha sharing was systematically underestimated by recombination models, although the models agreed with sharing between unrelated individuals. Invariant T cells such as MAIT and iNKT could partly confound zero-insertion analyses, although diverse VJ usage argued against such confounding for most clonotypes. Fewer insertions were carried by abundant cord blood beta clonotypes, a similar but weaker trend appeared in young adult naive repertoires, and no such trend appeared in memory repertoires.

Separately, the same data were catalogued under a study of yellow fever vaccine responses in identical twins. In that second paper, the authors write: According to the authors, in identical twins the way T cells responded to vaccination appeared partly convergent and partly personalized. Focusing on identical twins, the study followed the T cell clones that responded to the vaccine, and did so with precision.

What was sequenced was memory (CD45RO+) T cells sorted from blood. The label giving this sample's cell subset or site can be read as: CD45RO+ enriched T cells. The TCR originated in a woman aged 18-29 years in good health. This chain is built from TRBV18 and TRBJ2-5; no D gene is confidently identified. The CDR3 region reads CASSREYQETQYF. The base sequence is TGTGCCAGCTCACGAGAATACCAGGAGACCCAGTACTTC. Reference TRBV18 and TRBJ2-5 genes cover what lies past the CDR3, so the full variable domain is NAGVMQNPRHLVRRRGQEARLRCSPMKGHSHVYWYRQLPEEGLKFMVYLQKENIIDESGMPKERFSAEFPKEGPSILRIQQVVRGDSAAYFCASSREYQETQYFGPGTRLLVL.